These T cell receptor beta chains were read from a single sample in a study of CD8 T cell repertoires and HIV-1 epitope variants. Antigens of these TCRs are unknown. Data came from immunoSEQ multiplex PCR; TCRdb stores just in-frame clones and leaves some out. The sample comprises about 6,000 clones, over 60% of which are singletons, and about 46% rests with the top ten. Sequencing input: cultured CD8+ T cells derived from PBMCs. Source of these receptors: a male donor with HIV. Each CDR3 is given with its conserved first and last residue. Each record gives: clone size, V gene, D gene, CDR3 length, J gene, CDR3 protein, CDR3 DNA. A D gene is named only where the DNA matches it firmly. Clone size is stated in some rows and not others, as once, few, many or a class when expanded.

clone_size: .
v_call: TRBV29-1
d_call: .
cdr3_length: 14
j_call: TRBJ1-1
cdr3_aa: CSVEGYAGSTEAFF
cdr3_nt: TGCAGCGTTGAAGGTTACGCAGGGAGCACTGAAGCTTTCTTT

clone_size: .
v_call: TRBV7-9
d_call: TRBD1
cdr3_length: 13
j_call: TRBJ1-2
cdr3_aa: CASSARQGNGYTF
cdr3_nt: TGTGCCAGCAGCGCTAGACAGGGTAATGGCTACACCTTC

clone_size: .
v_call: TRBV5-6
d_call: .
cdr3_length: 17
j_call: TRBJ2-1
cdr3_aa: CASSLGGAVTIYNEQFF
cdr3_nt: TGTGCCAGCAGCTTGGGGGGAGCGGTGACTATCTACAATGAGCAGTTCTTC

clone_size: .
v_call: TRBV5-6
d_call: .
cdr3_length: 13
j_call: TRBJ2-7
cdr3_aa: CASKSSDFYEQYF
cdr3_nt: TGTGCCAGCAAAAGTTCAGATTTCTACGAGCAGTACTTC

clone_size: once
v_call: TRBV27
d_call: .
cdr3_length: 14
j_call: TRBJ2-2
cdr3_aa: CASSPGVNTGELFF
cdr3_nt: TGTGCCAGCAGTCCAGGGGTGAACACCGGGGAGCTGTTTTTT

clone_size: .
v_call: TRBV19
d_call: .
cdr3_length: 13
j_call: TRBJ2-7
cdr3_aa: CASSATGSYEQYF
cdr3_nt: TGTGCCAGTAGTGCCACAGGGTCCTACGAGCAGTACTTC

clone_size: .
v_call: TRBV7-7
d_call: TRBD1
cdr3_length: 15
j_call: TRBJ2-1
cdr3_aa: CASSLGTGTGNEQFF
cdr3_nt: TGTGCCAGCAGCTTGGGCACCGGGACAGGCAATGAGCAGTTCTTC

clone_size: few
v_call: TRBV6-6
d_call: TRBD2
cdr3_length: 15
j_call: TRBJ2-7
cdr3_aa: CASSYGAGTTYEQYF
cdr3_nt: TGTGCCAGCAGTTACGGGGCGGGGACTACCTACGAGCAGTACTTC

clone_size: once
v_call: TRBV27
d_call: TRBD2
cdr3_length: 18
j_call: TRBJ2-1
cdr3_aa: CAPPRGGASGRGPGEQFF
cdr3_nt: TGTGCCCCCCCCCGCGGAGGGGCTAGCGGGAGAGGTCCGGGTGAGCAGTTCTTC

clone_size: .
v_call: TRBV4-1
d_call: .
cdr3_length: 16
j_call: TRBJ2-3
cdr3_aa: CASSQDRPSRADTQYF
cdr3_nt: TGCGCCAGCAGCCAAGACCGGCCCAGTAGGGCGGATACGCAGTATTTT

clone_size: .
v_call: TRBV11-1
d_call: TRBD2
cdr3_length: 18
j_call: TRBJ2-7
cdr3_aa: CASSLTSTSGGPSGEQYF
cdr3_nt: TGTGCCAGCAGTCTCACATCGACTAGCGGGGGGCCTTCTGGCGAGCAGTACTTC

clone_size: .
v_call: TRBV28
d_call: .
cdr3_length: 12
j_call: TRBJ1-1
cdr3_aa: CASSFGSAEAFF
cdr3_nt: TGTGCCAGCAGTTTCGGAAGCGCTGAAGCTTTCTTT

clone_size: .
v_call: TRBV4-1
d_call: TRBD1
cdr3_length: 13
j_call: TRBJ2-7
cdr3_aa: CASSQTGVNEQYF
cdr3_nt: TGCGCCAGCAGCCAAACAGGGGTCAACGAGCAGTACTTC

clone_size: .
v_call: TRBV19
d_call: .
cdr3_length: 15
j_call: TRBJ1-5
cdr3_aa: CASSIRAPDLQPQHF
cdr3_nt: TGTGCCAGTAGTATCCGGGCCCCAGATCTTCAGCCCCAGCATTTT

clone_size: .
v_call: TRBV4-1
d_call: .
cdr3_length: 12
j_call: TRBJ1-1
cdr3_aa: CASRDQNTEAFF
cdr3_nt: TGCGCCAGCAGGGACCAGAACACTGAAGCTTTCTTT

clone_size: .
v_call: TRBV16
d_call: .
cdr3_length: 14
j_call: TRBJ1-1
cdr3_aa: CASSLNTLNTEAFF
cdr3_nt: TGTGCCAGCAGCCTAAATACTTTGAACACTGAAGCTTTCTTT

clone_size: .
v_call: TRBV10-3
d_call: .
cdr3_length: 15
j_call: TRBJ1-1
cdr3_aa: CAISPKIDSPSEAFF
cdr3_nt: TGTGCCATCAGCCCAAAGATCGACAGTCCCTCTGAAGCTTTCTTT

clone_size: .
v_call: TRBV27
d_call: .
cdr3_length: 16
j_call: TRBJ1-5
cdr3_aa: CASSLWGGMDDQPQHF
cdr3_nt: TGTGCCAGCAGTTTATGGGGGGGTATGGATGATCAGCCCCAGCATTTT

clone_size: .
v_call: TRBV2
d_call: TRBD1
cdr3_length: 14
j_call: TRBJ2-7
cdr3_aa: CASSEGTGTYEQYF
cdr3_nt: TGTGCCAGCAGTGAAGGGACAGGGACCTACGAGCAGTACTTC

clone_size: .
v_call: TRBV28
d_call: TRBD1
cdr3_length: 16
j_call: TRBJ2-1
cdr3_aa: CASSLSQGISYNEQFF
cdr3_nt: TGTGCCAGCAGTTTATCACAGGGGATATCCTACAATGAGCAGTTCTTC

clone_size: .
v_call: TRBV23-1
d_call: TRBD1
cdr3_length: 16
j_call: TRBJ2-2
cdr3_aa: CASSRQGALRPGELFF
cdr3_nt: TGCGCCAGCAGTCGACAGGGGGCGCTTCGCCCCGGGGAGCTGTTTTTT